This T cell receptor (beta chain) was recovered during a study of human CD8 memory T cell subsets. Germline V gives CDR1 MNHEY, CDR2 SVGEGT. The CDR3 loop spans 17 amino acids. UMI-labeled 5' RACE produced the TCR beta libraries. TCRdb re-called the 5' RACE reads and shows each CDR3 protein once, DNA omitted. Recorded for this sample: several thousand distinct CDR3 sequences. CCR7+ PD-1+ TIGIT+ early memory CD8+ T cells with exhausted-like traits constituted the TPEX cells. The study used negative magnetic separation to enrich total CD8+ T cells. The authors drew RNA from duplicate vials of fewer than 190,000 sorted CD8+ T cells per subset.

V and J are TRBV6-2 or TRBV6-3 and TRBJ2-1; with no DNA, the TCRdb D assignment of TRBD2 cannot be verified. The sequenced sample was CD8+ T cells from PBMCs. The TCR originated in a human donor in good health. This CDR3 is CASSYNVAGNSYNEQFF.